These T cell receptor beta chains were read from a single sample in a study of CD8 T cells in Susac syndrome. TCRdb re-called the immunoSEQ multiplex PCR reads with MiXCR, one entry per CDR3 protein. The table shows more than 150,000 distinct CDR3 sequences, with over 85% occurring only once. Sequencing used CD8+ T cells from PBMCs. The receptors derive from a human donor with multiple sclerosis. Each CDR3 is given with its conserved first and last residue. Fields, in order: V gene, clone size, D gene, J gene, CDR3 protein, CDR3 DNA. D genes are given only for firm matches. Size values are once, few and many counts, or a class for expanded clones, and some rows have none.

V: TRBV28; size: once; D: NA; J: TRBJ1-5; CDR3: CASKGVRGSTNLPQHF; DNA: TGTGCCAGCAAAGGAGTCCGGGGAAGTACAAATCTGCCCCAGCATTTT
V: TRBV10-3; size: NA; D: TRBD2; J: TRBJ2-7; CDR3: CAITERSGTYEQYF; DNA: TGTGCCATCACTGAACGGAGCGGGACTTACGAGCAGTACTTC
V: TRBV3-1; size: few; D: NA; J: TRBJ2-1; CDR3: CASSTYNEQFF; DNA: TGTGCCAGCAGCACCTACAATGAGCAGTTCTTC
V: TRBV20-1; size: NA; D: TRBD2; J: TRBJ2-1; CDR3: CSARDALAGGYYNEQFF; DNA: TGCAGTGCTAGAGATGCACTAGCGGGGGGCTATTACAATGAGCAGTTCTTC
V: TRBV3-1; size: NA; D: NA; J: TRBJ1-1; CDR3: CASSHGESEAFF; DNA: TGTGCCAGCAGCCACGGGGAATCTGAAGCTTTCTTT
V: TRBV5-6; size: NA; D: NA; J: TRBJ2-7; CDR3: CASSPRGLYEQYF; DNA: TGTGCCAGCAGCCCTAGAGGGCTCTACGAGCAGTACTTC
V: TRBV12-3/TRBV12-4; size: NA; D: NA; J: TRBJ2-2; CDR3: CASSRRQEGTGELFF; DNA: TGTGCCAGCAGTAGAAGACAGGAAGGCACCGGGGAGCTGTTTTTT
V: TRBV20-1; size: NA; D: NA; J: TRBJ2-5; CDR3: CSARGSVLSSIETQYF; DNA: TGCAGTGCTAGAGGAAGCGTACTATCCTCCATAGAGACCCAGTACTTC
V: TRBV9; size: NA; D: NA; J: TRBJ1-1; CDR3: CASSIGGLGTEAFF; DNA: TGTGCCAGCAGCATAGGGGGGCTGGGGACTGAAGCTTTCTTT
V: TRBV5-1; size: NA; D: NA; J: TRBJ2-7; CDR3: CASSPAARGYEQYF; DNA: TGCGCCAGCAGCCCCGCAGCCAGGGGCTACGAGCAGTACTTC
V: TRBV19; size: NA; D: NA; J: TRBJ2-5; CDR3: CASSIGAETQYF; DNA: TGTGCCAGTAGTATAGGGGCGGAGACCCAGTACTTC
V: TRBV29-1; size: NA; D: TRBD2; J: TRBJ2-7; CDR3: CSVVGLAGHEQYF; DNA: TGCAGCGTTGTGGGACTAGCGGGACACGAGCAGTACTTC
V: TRBV4-1; size: NA; D: NA; J: TRBJ2-3; CDR3: CASSQPPGPFTDTQYF; DNA: TGCGCCAGCAGCCAACCTCCGGGACCTTTCACAGATACGCAGTATTTT
V: TRBV15; size: NA; D: NA; J: TRBJ2-7; CDR3: CATSRAKTGTYEQYF; DNA: TGTGCCACCAGCAGAGCTAAGACAGGAACCTACGAGCAGTACTTC
V: TRBV11-1; size: NA; D: TRBD2; J: TRBJ2-1; CDR3: CASSSLEGAGAINEQFF; DNA: TGTGCCAGCAGCTCACTCGAGGGAGCGGGGGCCATCAATGAGCAGTTCTTC
V: TRBV2; size: NA; D: TRBD1; J: TRBJ2-1; CDR3: CASSEYRGSYNEQFF; DNA: TGTGCCAGCAGTGAGTACAGGGGCTCCTACAATGAGCAGTTCTTC
V: TRBV27; size: NA; D: TRBD1; J: TRBJ2-7; CDR3: CASTRTGAGERQYF; DNA: TGTGCCAGCACTAGGACAGGGGCCGGTGAGCGGCAGTACTTC
V: TRBV27; size: NA; D: TRBD1; J: TRBJ1-2; CDR3: CASSWDRNYGYTF; DNA: TGTGCCAGCAGTTGGGACAGGAACTATGGCTACACCTTC
V: TRBV9; size: once; D: NA; J: TRBJ1-1; CDR3: CASSVVGKTEAFF; DNA: TGTGCCAGCAGCGTAGTGGGCAAGACTGAAGCTTTCTTT
V: TRBV7-2; size: NA; D: NA; J: TRBJ2-2; CDR3: CASFPDMTAGELFF; DNA: TGTGCCAGCTTCCCGGACATGACTGCCGGGGAGCTGTTTTTT
V: TRBV2; size: once; D: NA; J: TRBJ1-1; CDR3: CAYDKDGSKMNTEAFF; DNA: TGTGCCTACGATAAGGACGGGAGTAAAATGAACACTGAAGCTTTCTTT
V: TRBV7-8; size: NA; D: TRBD1; J: TRBJ2-3; CDR3: CASSSDRVFTDTQYF; DNA: TGTGCCAGCAGCTCGGACAGGGTCTTCACAGATACGCAGTATTTT
V: TRBV9; size: NA; D: TRBD1; J: TRBJ2-2; CDR3: CASSAHFDRVGGGGELFF; DNA: TGTGCCAGCAGCGCCCACTTTGACAGGGTTGGGGGCGGCGGGGAGCTGTTTTTT
V: TRBV20-1; size: once; D: NA; J: TRBJ1-6; CDR3: CSAPGASSPLHF; DNA: TGCAGTGCCCCCGGGGCCAGTTCACCCCTCCACTTT
V: TRBV30; size: NA; D: NA; J: TRBJ1-1; CDR3: CARAENTEAFF; DNA: TGTGCCAGGGCCGAGAACACTGAAGCTTTCTTT
V: TRBV27; size: NA; D: NA; J: TRBJ2-1; CDR3: CASRGAPSYNEQFF; DNA: TGTGCCAGCAGAGGGGCTCCGTCCTACAATGAGCAGTTCTTC
V: TRBV25-1; size: NA; D: NA; J: TRBJ1-2; CDR3: CASDYLGYTF; DNA: TGTGCCAGCGACTACTTGGGCTACACCTTC
V: TRBV5-6; size: NA; D: NA; J: TRBJ2-7; CDR3: CASSLANDQYEQYF; DNA: TGTGCCAGCAGCTTGGCCAATGACCAGTACGAGCAGTACTTC
V: TRBV25-1; size: NA; D: NA; J: TRBJ2-2; CDR3: CASSMTGELFF; DNA: TGTGCCAGCAGTATGACCGGGGAGCTGTTTTTT
V: TRBV29-1; size: NA; D: NA; J: TRBJ1-2; CDR3: CSVVSDGYTF; DNA: TGCAGCGTTGTGTCAGATGGCTACACCTTC
V: TRBV3-1; size: NA; D: TRBD1; J: TRBJ2-3; CDR3: CASSQEGVTGSTDTQYF; DNA: TGTGCCAGCAGCCAAGAAGGGGTGACAGGGAGCACAGATACGCAGTATTTT
V: TRBV9; size: NA; D: NA; J: TRBJ1-1; CDR3: CASSVGNSQSGEAFF; DNA: TGTGCCAGCAGCGTAGGAAATTCACAGTCAGGGGAGGCTTTCTTT
V: TRBV27; size: once; D: NA; J: TRBJ1-1; CDR3: CASSPSSVNTEAFF; DNA: TGTGCCAGCAGCCCGTCCAGTGTGAACACTGAAGCTTTCTTT
V: TRBV2; size: NA; D: NA; J: TRBJ2-1; CDR3: CASSEAAAAVFF; DNA: TGTGCCAGCAGTGAAGCGGCTGCGGCGGTGTTCTTC
V: TRBV6-6; size: NA; D: NA; J: TRBJ2-5; CDR3: CASRGDRPETQYF; DNA: TGTGCCAGCAGGGGTGACAGGCCAGAGACCCAGTACTTC
V: TRBV7-8; size: NA; D: TRBD2; J: TRBJ2-7; CDR3: CASSTLAGNSYEQYF; DNA: TGTGCCAGCAGCACCTTAGCGGGGAATAGCTACGAGCAGTACTTC
V: TRBV27; size: NA; D: TRBD1; J: TRBJ1-5; CDR3: CASSPITGGSNQPQHF; DNA: TGTGCCAGCAGTCCCATAACAGGGGGGAGCAATCAGCCCCAGCATTTT